These T cell receptor beta chains were read from a single sample in a study of human T cells and chemical hapten exposure. TCRdb re-derived calls from the RACE reads in MiXCR, one entry per CDR3 protein. In the table there are some 90,000 distinct CDR3 sequences, approximately 10% of which are singletons. The specimen was whole blood, collected in connection with sensitization to the hapten diphenylcyclopropenone (DPC). These TCRs come from a middle-aged woman with alopecia areata. Some clones in this sample may be carry-over from other donors' samples. CDR3s leave out the opening cysteine and the closing phenylalanine or tryptophan.

V: TRBV5-1; length: 13; CDR3: ASSLPSGRVNEQF
V: TRBV5-1; length: 12; CDR3: ASSYTDTNYGYT
V: TRBV7-9; length: 12; CDR3: ASSLALAGDEQY
V: TRBV10-3; length: 14; CDR3: AISGTGTGFSGELF
V: TRBV5-6; length: 11; CDR3: ASSFDENTEAF
V: TRBV6-5; length: 17; CDR3: ASSYFYVRDIRNTGELF
V: TRBV20-1; length: 14; CDR3: SARDLGQGGTDTQY
V: TRBV3-1; length: 18; CDR3: ASSQDPRSQGRKANSPLH
V: TRBV7-2; length: 13; CDR3: ASSLGDARSHEQY
V: TRBV4-1; length: 12; CDR3: ASSQDRGTGELF
V: TRBV3-1; length: 15; CDR3: ASSRRLSGRETGELF
V: TRBV20-1; length: 13; CDR3: SAPSAGANTGELF
V: TRBV29-1; length: 12; CDR3: SVGDRGKTDTQY
V: TRBV12-3/TRBV12-4; length: 11; CDR3: ASSLRRGQPQH
V: TRBV27; length: 14; CDR3: ASSPWLAGFQETQY
V: TRBV6-2/TRBV6-3; length: 13; CDR3: ASRSWRSGTDTQY
V: TRBV6-1; length: 12; CDR3: ASSDPGQSYEQY
V: TRBV20-1; length: 11; CDR3: SASMFGQNGYT
V: TRBV6-5; length: 13; CDR3: ASSVQGKSTDTQY
V: TRBV19; length: 12; CDR3: ASIPGSSNQPQH
V: TRBV28; length: 12; CDR3: ASSLGGVGGELF
V: TRBV5-4; length: 12; CDR3: ASSLQGANTEAF
V: TRBV5-1; length: 12; CDR3: ASSLESVSTEAF
V: TRBV7-6; length: 15; CDR3: ASSLANQGARNSPLH
V: TRBV4-3; length: 12; CDR3: ASSRGALNTEAF
V: TRBV28; length: 14; CDR3: ASSLGQERTDSPLH
V: TRBV20-1; length: 11; CDR3: SARSGRDTEAF
V: TRBV6-1; length: 10; CDR3: ASSFSGDTQY
V: TRBV20-1; length: 13; CDR3: SASSAGYSGNTIY
V: TRBV7-3; length: 11; CDR3: ASRDYPGGELF
V: TRBV12-3/TRBV12-4; length: 11; CDR3: ASSFKMNTEAF
V: TRBV12-3/TRBV12-4; length: 14; CDR3: ASRASGDQRYNEQF
V: TRBV5-1; length: 12; CDR3: ASKATSSYNEQF
V: TRBV5-4; length: 15; CDR3: ASSSGTGTAVGNTIY
V: TRBV18; length: 13; CDR3: ASSQRDSQGTEAF
V: TRBV7-9; length: 13; CDR3: ASSVAGGSYNEQF
V: TRBV6-5; length: 9; CDR3: ASLGAYGYT